This T cell receptor (beta chain) was obtained from a study of blood T cell repertoires in COVID-19. Background on the study: Material from acute and convalescent COVID-19 was sourced from the United States, Italy and Spain. PBMCs, B-cell-depleted T cells, or T cells provided the cDNA or gDNA that made up the material.

The repertoire was sequenced with immunoSEQ multiplex PCR; TCRdb's copy has only in-frame clones and lacks some. The sample records 150,000 to 200,000 clones, 86% being singletons. The CDR3 is 14 amino acids. Between the trimmed V and J ends, which lost 0 bases and 4 bases, there was a span of 9 bases. Germline V gene sequence: CDR1 LNHNV, CDR2 YYDKDF (reference sequence). V usage is TRBV15 and J usage is TRBJ1-2, with D tentatively TRBD1 (5 bases). The specimen was peripheral blood. The clonotype comes from a man younger than 35 with acute or convalescent COVID-19. The CDR3 region has the DNA TGTGCCACCAGCAGAGATCGGGGGACCTATGGCTACACCTTC. This encodes CATSRDRGTYGYTF.